This T cell receptor (beta chain) was identified in a study of blood T cell repertoires in COVID-19. In the study overall: Collection of acute and convalescent COVID-19 samples took place in the United States, Italy and Spain. PBMCs, B-cell-depleted T cells, or T cells provided the cDNA or gDNA that made up the material.

In the original analysis: Amplifying reference gene primers gave estimates of nucleated cell counts. Some clones are missing from TCRdb's copy, which holds only in-frame ones; the method was immunoSEQ multiplex PCR. Clone size and V and J calls were adopted from that table, with D and trimming inferred from the DNA. The repertoire holds about 57,000 clones, with around 76% as singletons. The length of the CDR3 is 14 residues. The V end lost 5 bases, the J end lost 0 bases, and 10 bases lay between the germline ends. The V gene's germline CDR1 is SGHAT and CDR2 FQNNGV. The chain joins TRBV11-2 to TRBJ1-1; TRBD1 might be the D (5 bases). The source is a woman aged 55-69 years with acute or convalescent COVID-19. Material: peripheral blood. In DNA form, the CDR3 reads TGTGCCAGCAGCCCGGGACTTCTGAACACTGAAGCTTTCTTT. Translating gives CASSPGLLNTEAFF.